The T cell receptor (beta chain) described here comes from a study of cytomegalovirus exposure and HLA in healthy donors. Study-level background: Tens of millions of unique TCRs, all from HLA-typed donors, were included in an early release of the data.

Study-level findings and limits: Cytomegalovirus association was assigned to about 150 TCR beta chains. Most sequenced TCRs were rare (though some public TCRs occurred in many donors). A link between a missense DCLRE1C variant and TCR beta V- and J-gene trimming emerged from a later analysis.

The CDR3 is made up of 15 amino acids. V gave up 4 bases and J gave up 6 bases; unmatched junction bases: 13. Looked up from germline, CDR1 is SGHDT and CDR2 is YYEEEE. This clone showed up just a few times. Its antigen is unknown. In the PCR, 60 Vbeta and 13 Jbeta primers were used. Assay used: immunoSEQ multiplex PCR; TCRdb lists only in-frame clones, some missing. The table has fewer than 100,000 clones, over 75% seen once. Sequencing input: PBMCs. This sequence originates from a female donor in good health and CMV-seronegative. This chain links TRBV5-6 with TRBJ2-7, with 7 bases aligning to TRBD1. The CDR3 is CASSRQGWPAGEQYF. In DNA, the CDR3 is TGTGCCAGCAGCCGACAGGGATGGCCTGCGGGCGAGCAGTACTTC.